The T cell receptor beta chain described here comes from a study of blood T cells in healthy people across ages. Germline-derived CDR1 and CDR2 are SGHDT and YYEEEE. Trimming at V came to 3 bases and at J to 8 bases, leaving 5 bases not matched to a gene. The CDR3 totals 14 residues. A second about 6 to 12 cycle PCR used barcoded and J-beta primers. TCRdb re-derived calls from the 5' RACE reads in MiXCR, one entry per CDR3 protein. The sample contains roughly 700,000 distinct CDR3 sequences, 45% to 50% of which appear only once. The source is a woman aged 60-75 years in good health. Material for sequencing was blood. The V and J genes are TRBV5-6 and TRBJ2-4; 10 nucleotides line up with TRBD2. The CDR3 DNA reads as TGTGCCAGCAGCTACACTAGCGGGAATTACATTCAGTACTTC. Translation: CASSYTSGNYIQYF.